The T cell receptor beta chain described here comes from a study of CD8 T cells in Susac syndrome. The length of the CDR3 is 16 residues. The V end lost 5 bases, the J end lost 4 bases, and 18 bases lay between the germline ends. CDR1 is SGHTA and CDR2 is FQGNSA in the germline V gene. RNA, at about 0.5 to 1 ug, was reverse transcribed with random hexamers. TCRdb re-called the immunoSEQ multiplex PCR reads through MiXCR, storing one row per CDR3 protein. This table holds about 120,000 distinct CDR3 sequences, nearly 96% found once. This sequence was found in a human donor with Susac syndrome. Sequenced: CD4+ T cells from PBMCs. The rearrangement joins TRBV7-2 to TRBJ2-1; a weak D match, TRBD2 (6 bases). CDR3 nucleotides: TGTGCCAGCAGCCCCCTGGGTAGCGGTCCTTACAATGAGCAGTTCTTC. Its translation: CASSPLGSGPYNEQFF.